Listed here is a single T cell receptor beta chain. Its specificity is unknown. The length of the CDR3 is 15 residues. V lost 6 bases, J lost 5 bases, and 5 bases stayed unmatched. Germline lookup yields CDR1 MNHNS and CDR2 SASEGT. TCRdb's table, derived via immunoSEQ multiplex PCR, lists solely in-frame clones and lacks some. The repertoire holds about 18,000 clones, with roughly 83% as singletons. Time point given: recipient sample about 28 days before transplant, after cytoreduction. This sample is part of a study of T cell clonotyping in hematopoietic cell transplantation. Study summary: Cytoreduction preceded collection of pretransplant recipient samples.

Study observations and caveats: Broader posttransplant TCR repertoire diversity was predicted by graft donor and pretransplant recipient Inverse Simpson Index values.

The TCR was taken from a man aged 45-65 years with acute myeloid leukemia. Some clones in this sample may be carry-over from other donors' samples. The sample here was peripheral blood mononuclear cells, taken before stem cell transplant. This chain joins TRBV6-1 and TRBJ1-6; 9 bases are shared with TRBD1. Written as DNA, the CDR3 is TGTGCCAGCAGCTCGGGACAGGGCCATAATTCACCCCTCCACTTT. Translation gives CASSSGQGHNSPLHF.